This TCR beta chain was observed in a study of T-cell memory formation after mild COVID-19. Study-wide results and caveats: Chiefly within CM and EM were the contracting CD4+ clones; CD8+ ones were within EMRA.

About this clonotype itself: Its antigen is undetermined.

The length of the CDR3 is 14 residues. The germline CDR1 and CDR2 sequences are KGHDR and SFDVKD. Trimming pared 0 bases from V and 5 bases from J, leaving 6 bases between. Each CDR3 protein gets one entry after TCRdb re-called the 5' RACE reads with MiXCR. The data contain around 80,000 distinct CDR3 sequences, approximately 13% of them singletons. The sequenced sample was PBMCs or a T cell subset sorted from them (not recorded which). The clonotype comes from an adult woman who had mild COVID-19 (a few samples of this study predate the infection). Cell type and time point are not known. The V and J genes are TRBV24-1 and TRBJ2-2, with D tentatively TRBD2 (5 bases). The CDR3 protein is CATSDLSGTGELFF. The CDR3 coding sequence is TGTGCCACCAGTGATTTGTCGGGAACCGGGGAGCTGTTTTTT.